This T cell receptor beta chain is drawn from a study of vaccination and CD4 T cells after COVID-19. As concerns this clonotype: Its antigen is undetermined.

Sample treatment: roughly ten-day PBMC culture with coronavirus spike peptide pools or control peptides (ViraFEST assay). Cultured CD4+ T-cell DNA underwent Oncomine TCR Beta short-read sequencing. MiXCR, run by TCRdb on the PCR reads, gives a single entry per CDR3 protein. The table shows a few thousand distinct CDR3 sequences, with about 48% occurring only once. The CDR3 runs 17 residues. The ends lost 3 bases at V and 4 bases at J; junction bases unmatched: 11. The sequencing input was CD4+ T cells from blood, cultured in vitro. The V call is TRBV12-3 or TRBV12-4, the J call TRBJ2-5; 10 bases align to TRBD2. The TCR originated in a human donor who had recovered from COVID-19. The CDR3 nucleotides are TGTGCCAGCAGTTTCTCTGTCGAGCGGGGGGGCCGAGAGACCCAGTACTTC. Translated: CASSFSVERGGRETQYF.